The 29 T cell receptor beta chains reported below all come from one sample, sequenced in a study of shared clonotypes between healthy human individuals. Only in-frame clones appear in the TCRdb table, and some are missing; sequencing was by immunoSEQ multiplex PCR. This table has about 1 million clones, about 70% appearing once. Sequenced input: memory CD4+ T cells sorted from blood. The subset is: CD45RA-negative fraction. Source of these receptors: a man between 18 and 35 years old in good health.

The V call is TRBV11-2, the J call TRBJ2-1; no clear D gene. Trimming pared 2 bases from V and 7 bases from J, leaving 15 bases between. From germline, CDR1 is SGHAT and CDR2 FQNNGV. The CDR3 is 15 amino acids. The CDR3, as DNA: TGTGCCAGCAGCTTAAGAGTAGTACCTGAAAATGAGCAGTTCTTC. Amino acids: CASSLRVVPENEQFF. The variable domain in full, completed from reference TRBV11-2 and TRBJ2-1, reads EAGVAQSPRYKIIEKRQSVAFWCNPISGHATLYWYQQILGQGPKLLIQFQNNGVVDDSQLPKDRFSAERLKGVDSTLKIQPAKLEDSAVYLCASSLRVVPENEQFFGPGTRLTVL.

The chain joins TRBV7-3 to TRBJ2-3; D may be TRBD1 or TRBD2 (5 bases each). Trimming cost V 5 bases and J 6 bases, with 18 bases left between them. CDR3 size: 15 residues. The germline gives CDR1 SGHTA, CDR2 FQGTGA. CDR3 sequence: CASSPGAIVGDTQYF. The CDR3 DNA is TGTGCCAGCAGCCCCGGGGCCATCGTAGGTGATACGCAGTATTTT.

V is TRBV27 and J is TRBJ1-1; D is unclear. The CDR3 covers 13 residues. The germline V and J ends were trimmed by 4 bases and 2 bases, with 8 bases remaining between them. The germline V gene has CDR1 MNHEY and CDR2 SMNVEV (reference sequence). CDR3 protein: CASSSKSNTEAFF. CDR3 DNA sequence: TGTGCCAGCAGTTCGAAAAGTAACACTGAAGCTTTCTTT.

The chain joins TRBV4-3 to TRBJ1-5; no clear D gene. Germline loops: CDR1 LGHNA, CDR2 YSLEER. The CDR3 loop spans 16 amino acids. Trimming stripped 0 bases from V and 1 base from J, with 10 bases between. In DNA, the CDR3 is TGCGCCAGCAGCCAAGATGACTTTCAAAGCAATCAGCCCCAGCATTTT. Its translation: CASSQDDFQSNQPQHF.

The chain is built from TRBV18 and TRBJ1-3; D not resolved. CDR3 length equals 15 residues. Trimming left V 3 bases short and J 0 bases short, with 9 bases between. Germline assignment: CDR1 KGHSH and CDR2 LQKENI. The CDR3 region has the DNA TGTGCCAGCTCACCTACTGTAAACTCTGGAAACACCATATATTTT. This sequence encodes CASSPTVNSGNTIYF.

V and J are TRBV25-1 and TRBJ2-3, with D tentatively TRBD2 (5 bases). V lost 1 base and J 6 bases, leaving 8 bases between the germline ends. The CDR3 loop spans 13 amino acids. From germline, CDR1 is MGHDK and CDR2 SYGVNS. The CDR3, as DNA: TGTGCCAGCAGTGAATCCGGGGTCGATACGCAGTATTTT. Its translation is CASSESGVDTQYF. Full variable domain (rest looked up from reference TRBV25-1 and TRBJ2-3): EADIYQTPRYLVIGTGKKITLECSQTMGHDKMYWYQQDPGMELHLIHYSYGVNSTEKGDLSSESTVSRIRTEHFPLTLESARPSHTSQYLCASSESGVDTQYFGPGTRLTVL.

This chain joins TRBV10-2 and TRBJ2-7; TRBD1 aligns across 8 bases. CDR3 length: 16 residues. The V gene end was trimmed by 3 bases and the J gene end by 2 bases; junction bases not matched to a gene: 9. Germline lookup yields CDR1 WSHSY and CDR2 SAAADI. The CDR3 protein is CASSEILGQGPYEQYF. CDR3 nucleotides: TGCGCCAGCAGTGAAATCCTCGGACAGGGCCCCTACGAGCAGTACTTC.

V and J are TRBV30 and TRBJ2-2; 8 bases match TRBD2. V lost 3 bases, J lost 4 bases, and 4 bases stayed unmatched. CDR1 is GTSNPN, CDR2 SVGIG, per germline (reference sequence). The CDR3 runs to 14 residues. The CDR3 loop is CAWRAGGGTGELFF. In nucleotides, the CDR3 is TGTGCCTGGAGGGCGGGGGGAGGCACCGGGGAGCTGTTTTTT.

The rearrangement links TRBV2 to TRBJ1-4; D perhaps matches TRBD1 (5 bases). From germline, CDR1 is SNHLY and CDR2 FYNNEI. Trimming cost V 3 bases and J 7 bases, with 18 bases left between them. This CDR3 is built from 16 residues. CDR3 sequence reads: CASSDAGREGSEKLFF. As DNA, the CDR3 is TGTGCCAGCAGTGATGCAGGCAGGGAAGGGAGTGAAAAACTGTTTTTT. The full variable domain, in which reference TRBV2 and TRBJ1-4 provide the parts outside the CDR3, is EPEVTQTPSHQVTQMGQEVILRCVPISNHLYFYWYRQILGQKVEFLVSFYNNEISEKSEIFDDQFSVERPDGSNFTLKIRSTKLEDSAMYFCASSDAGREGSEKLFFGSGTQLSVL.

The genes are TRBV5-1 and TRBJ2-3; TRBD2 aligns across 12 bases. CDR3 length: 17 residues. J lost 5 bases, V lost 2 bases, and 9 bases had no gene match. Germline V gives CDR1 SGHRS, CDR2 YFSETQ. CDR3: CASSFSSSGRARDTQYF. The DNA of the CDR3 is TGCGCCAGCAGCTTCTCATCTAGCGGGAGGGCAAGAGATACGCAGTATTTT.

The chain links TRBV27 to TRBJ2-5; no firm D call. The DNA matches TRBJ2-7 better at its end, which makes the J call doubtful. There are 14 residues in the CDR3. CDR1 is MNHEY, CDR2 SMNVEV, per germline (reference sequence). CDR3 in amino acids: CASSFKGLSYEQYF. The CDR3 DNA reads as TGTGCCAGCAGTTTTAAGGGCCTCTCCTACGAGCAGTACTTC.

Here the CDR3 DNA reads TGTGCCAGCTCACCCACCCCAGGGGTAGAGGGGGAGCAGTACTTC. Translating gives CASSPTPGVEGEQYF. V and J are TRBV18 and TRBJ2-7; TRBD1 might be the D (6 bases). The CDR3 totals 15 residues. Germline V gene data show CDR1 as KGHSH and CDR2 as LQKENI. Trimming took off 3 bases at V and 7 bases at J, with 19 bases between the two ends.

CDR3: CASSWDTGPIYEQYF. The CDR3 bases are TGTGCCAGCAGCTGGGATACGGGGCCGATCTACGAGCAGTACTTC. The chain employs TRBV5-5 and TRBJ2-7; perhaps D is TRBD1 or TRBD2 (5 bases each). The CDR3 spans 15 residues. V was trimmed by 3 bases and J by 3 bases, leaving 16 bases between them. Germline CDR1 is SGHKS and CDR2 is YYEKEE (reference sequence).

V is TRBV29-1 and J is TRBJ2-5; possible D gene TRBD1, 6 bases. V lost 7 bases and J lost 4, with 13 bases in between. This CDR3 has 12 residues. Germline V lookup: CDR1 SQVTM, CDR2 ANQGSEA. The CDR3 nucleotides are TGCAGCGCCAAGACAGGCGGAGAGACCCAGTACTTC. It codes for CSAKTGGETQYF.

This chain links TRBV28 with TRBJ1-5; 11 bases line up with TRBD1. The CDR3 length is 15 residues. Germline CDR1 reads MDHEN; CDR2 reads SYDVKM. J was trimmed by 1 base and V by 5 bases; bases with no gene match: 1. The CDR3 DNA follows: TGTGCCAGCAGTGGACAGGGGGCGAGCAATCAGCCCCAGCATTTT. It specifies CASSGQGASNQPQHF.

Comment on this clone: The identical CDR3 is also encoded by other nucleotide sequences in the sample. The chain employs TRBV28 and TRBJ2-2; no clear D gene. CDR3 size: 14 residues. Trimming cost V 7 bases and J 1 base, with 10 bases left between them. Looked up from germline, CDR1 is MDHEN and CDR2 is SYDVKM. The CDR3 here is CASTTRGNTGELFF. The DNA for the CDR3 is TGTGCCAGCACTACGCGCGGGAACACCGGGGAGCTGTTTTTT. Using reference TRBV28 and TRBJ2-2 for the parts outside the CDR3, the full variable domain is DVKVTQSSRYLVKRTGEKVFLECVQDMDHENMFWYRQDPGLGLRLIYFSYDVKMKEKGDIPEGYSVSREKKERFSLILESASTNQTSMYLCASTTRGNTGELFFGEGSRLTVL.

J is TRBJ1-2 and V is TRBV6-5, with D possibly being TRBD1 (5 bases). The CDR3 loop spans 15 amino acids. Trimming took 4 bases from V and 6 from J, leaving 18 bases between them. CDR1 MNHEY and CDR2 SVGAGI come from the germline V gene. CDR3 loop: CASSSLPGRADGYTF. The CDR3 nucleotides read TGTGCCAGCAGTTCACTCCCAGGGAGGGCCGATGGCTACACCTTC.

The chain is built from TRBV7-9 and TRBJ1-6; 8 bases are a match to TRBD1. Germline V gene data show CDR1 as SEHNR and CDR2 as FQNEAQ (reference sequence). This CDR3 is 16 amino acids long. V was pared by 1 base and J by 6 bases, with 5 bases of the junction left unmatched. CDR3 in amino acids: CASSLGTTGGNSPLHF. DNA of the CDR3: TGTGCCAGCAGCTTAGGAACCACAGGGGGTAATTCACCCCTCCACTTT.

V and J are TRBV6-5 and TRBJ2-7; perhaps TRBD1 as D (6 bases). The CDR3 consists of 16 residues. CDR1 is MNHEY and CDR2 is SVGAGI in the germline V gene. Trimming took off 0 bases at V and 3 bases at J, with 15 bases between the two ends. In DNA, the CDR3 is TGTGCCAGCAGTTACTCGAAAGGCACAGGGAACTACGAGCAGTACTTC. This translates into CASSYSKGTGNYEQYF.

V and J are TRBV5-8 and TRBJ1-6, with D possibly matching TRBD1 (6 bases). CDR3 size: 13 residues. Trimming removed 4 bases at V and 7 bases at J, with 9 bases between. Germline values: CDR1 SGHTS, CDR2 YDEGEE. The chain's CDR3 is CASSPDRNSPLHF. The CDR3 nucleotides are TGTGCCAGCAGCCCTGACAGGAATTCACCCCTCCACTTT.

This chain connects TRBV30 to TRBJ1-1, with a tentative D call TRBD1 (5 bases). Trimming shortened V by 3 bases and J by 5 bases, and 13 bases separated the two germline ends. CDR1 GTSNPN and CDR2 SVGIG come from the germline V gene (reference sequence). The CDR3 consists of 13 residues. The chain's CDR3 is CAWRRDGGTEAFF. The CDR3 bases are TGTGCCTGGAGACGGGACGGTGGGACTGAAGCTTTCTTT.

The chain recombines TRBV15 with TRBJ1-5, with unresolved D. Trimming stripped 0 bases from V and 0 bases from J, with 6 bases between. Germline assignment: CDR1 LNHNV and CDR2 YYDKDF (reference sequence). The CDR3 extends over 15 amino acids. In DNA, the CDR3 is TGTGCCACCAGCAGAGACAGTTATAGCAATCAGCCCCAGCATTTT. Amino acids: CATSRDSYSNQPQHF.

The V call is TRBV28, the J call TRBJ1-1; TRBD1 might be the D (5 bases). Germline V CDR1 and CDR2: MDHEN, SYDVKM. Trimming left V 1 base short and J 3 bases short, with 27 bases between. The CDR3 runs to 20 residues. This CDR3 is CASSLSSLEGPASGHTEAFF. CDR3 bases: TGTGCCAGCAGTTTATCCAGTTTGGAAGGCCCGGCGTCAGGGCACACTGAAGCTTTCTTT.

Details on this clone: The same CDR3 is also encoded by other DNA sequences in this sample. The chain carries TRBV6-6 and TRBJ2-7, with 7 nucleotides matching TRBD1. The J segment lost 1 base and the V segment lost 6 bases, leaving 6 bases of the junction unmatched. CDR1 is MNHNY and CDR2 is SVGAGI in the germline V gene (reference sequence). This CDR3 is built from 14 residues. In nucleotides, the CDR3 is TGTGCCAGCAGCCGTCCGGGACAGTCCTACGAGCAGTACTTC. Translating it yields CASSRPGQSYEQYF.

This clone showed up just a few times. The rearrangement links TRBV5-8 to TRBJ1-2; D possibly corresponds to TRBD1 (6 bases). Trimming removed 4 bases at V and 5 bases at J, with 9 bases between. CDR1 is SGHTS, CDR2 YDEGEE, per germline. This CDR3 is 12 amino acids long. The CDR3 protein is CASSPGQYGYTF. The CDR3 nucleotides are TGTGCCAGCAGCCCTGGACAGTATGGCTACACCTTC.

The rearrangement joins TRBV5-1 to TRBJ1-1, with D tentatively TRBD1 (6 bases). The length of the CDR3 is 16 residues. Germline V CDR1 and CDR2: SGHRS, YFSETQ. The germline V and J ends were trimmed by 1 base and 0 bases, with 13 bases remaining between them. The CDR3 spells CASSLRGGTMNTEAFF. The CDR3 DNA is TGCGCCAGCAGCTTGCGGGGGGGCACCATGAACACTGAAGCTTTCTTT.

Notes on this clone: At the DNA level, this CDR3 is encoded by other sequences in the same sample as well. The chain carries TRBV4-1 and TRBJ2-4; 8 nucleotides agree with TRBD2. Trimming removed 0 bases from V and 0 bases from J; junction bases left unmatched: 4. Looked up from germline, CDR1 is MGHRA and CDR2 is YSYEKL. CDR3 size: 17 residues. CDR3 region: CASSQDSGGVAKNIQYF. The CDR3 DNA is TGCGCCAGCAGCCAAGACTCCGGGGGGGTAGCCAAAAACATTCAGTACTTC.

Ten or more counts support this clone. CDR3 nucleotide sequence: TGTGCCAGCAGCTTACGCCCCGCAGGGCCCCATTCACCCCTCCACTTT. It is translated as CASSLRPAGPHSPLHF. The chain employs TRBV7-3 and TRBJ1-6, with a tentative D call TRBD1 (5 bases). V lost 2 bases, J lost 8 bases, and 16 bases lay in between. In germline, CDR1 is SGHTA, CDR2 FQGTGA. The CDR3 consists of 16 residues.

The chain recombines TRBV30 with TRBJ1-5; 9 bases agree with TRBD1. Unmatched junction bases numbered 5, after V lost 0 bases and J lost 2 bases. Germline V gene lookup returns CDR1 GTSNPN and CDR2 SVGIG (reference sequence). This CDR3 region has 16 residues. CDR3: CAWSVRQGVGNQPQHF. The CDR3 nucleotides read TGTGCCTGGAGTGTAAGACAGGGGGTTGGCAATCAGCCCCAGCATTTT.